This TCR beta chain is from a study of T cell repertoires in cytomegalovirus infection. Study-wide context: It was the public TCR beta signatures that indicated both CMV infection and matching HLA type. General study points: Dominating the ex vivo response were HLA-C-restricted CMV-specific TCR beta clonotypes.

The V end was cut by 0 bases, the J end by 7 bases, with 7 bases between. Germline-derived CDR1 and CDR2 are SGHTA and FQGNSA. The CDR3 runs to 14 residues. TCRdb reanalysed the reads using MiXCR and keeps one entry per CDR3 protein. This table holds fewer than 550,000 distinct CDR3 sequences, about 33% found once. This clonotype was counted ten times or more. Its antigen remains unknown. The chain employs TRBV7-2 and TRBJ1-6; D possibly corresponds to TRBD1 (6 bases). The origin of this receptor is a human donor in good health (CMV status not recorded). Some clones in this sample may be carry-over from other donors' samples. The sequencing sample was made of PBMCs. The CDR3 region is CASSLAGQNSPLHF. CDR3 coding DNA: TGTGCCAGCAGCTTAGCGGGACAAAATTCACCCCTCCACTTT.